The 15 T cell receptor beta chains below all came from one sample that was sequenced in a study of T cell repertoires in cytomegalovirus infection. Their recognized antigens are unknown. Using its own MiXCR run on the reads, TCRdb lists one record per CDR3 protein. The sample holds approximately 280,000 distinct CDR3 sequences, approximately 22% seen once. Specimen: cultured PBMCs, collected from culture after CMV antigen stimulation. Source of these receptors: a human donor in good health (CMV status not recorded). Some clones in this sample may be carry-over from other donors' samples.

The rearrangement links TRBV20-1 to TRBJ2-1, with D possibly matching TRBD2 (6 bases). This CDR3 region has 15 residues. Per germline, CDR1 DFQATT and CDR2 SNEGSKA (reference sequence). V shed 2 bases and J shed 12 bases, with 23 bases lying between them. The CDR3 loop reads CSARTDYTNGKGQFF. CDR3 DNA sequence: TGCAGTGCTAGAACGGACTACACCAATGGAAAAGGGCAGTTCTTC.

Remarks on this clonotype: Just one base apart from a much larger clone, this may be a read error. The chain combines TRBV12-3 or TRBV12-4 with TRBJ1-2, with D possibly TRBD1 on 6 matching bases. The length of the CDR3 is 14 residues. The ends were cut back, 4 bases at V and 12 bases at J, with 21 bases in the middle. The CDR3 reads CASSSLRGKGDDTF. CDR3 DNA: TGTGCCAGCAGTTCCCTGAGGGGGAAGGGAGACGACACCTTC.

This clonotype was seen ten or more times. This chain joins TRBV19 and TRBJ2-1; 9 bases are shared with TRBD2. J gave up 7 bases and V 7 bases, and 8 bases lay outside the gene matches. The V gene's germline CDR1 is LNHDA and CDR2 SQIVND (reference sequence). The CDR3 extends over 14 amino acids. The CDR3 DNA sequence: TGTGCCAGTAAAGGGGCGGGAGGGTGGAATGAGCAGTTCTTC. Translation gives CASKGAGGWNEQFF.

This clonotype appeared many times. V and J are TRBV7-2 and TRBJ2-7; 10 bases match TRBD1. Germline trimming cut 4 bases from V and 2 bases from J; bases unmatched to any gene: 5. The CDR3 runs to 15 residues. CDR1 and CDR2 (germline): SGHTA, FQGNSA. Here the CDR3 reads CASSSTGTGAYEQYV. The CDR3 DNA sequence: TGTGCCAGCAGCTCAACCGGGACAGGGGCCTACGAGCAGTACGTC.

V and J are TRBV6-2 or TRBV6-3 and TRBJ2-1; no reliable D call. CDR1 and CDR2 (germline): MNHEY, SVGEGT. Trimming pared 2 bases from V and 7 bases from J, leaving 12 bases between. This CDR3 spans 14 amino acids. CDR3 protein: CASSYVRLENEQFF. The CDR3 DNA sequence: TGTGCCAGCAGTTACGTACGATTAGAAAATGAGCAGTTCTTC.

The CDR3 spells CASSLVMGGYTF. The CDR3 nucleotides read TGTGCCAGCAGCCTTGTCATGGGGGGCTACACCTTC. This chain links TRBV11-2 with TRBJ1-2; D unclear. This CDR3 has 12 amino acids. Germline CDR1 and CDR2: SGHAT and FQNNGV. Trimming shortened V by 5 bases and J by 8 bases, and 12 bases separated the two germline ends.

This clonotype was seen only a few times. The V gene is TRBV20-1, the J gene TRBJ2-3; D gene uncertain. The germline gives CDR1 DFQATT, CDR2 SNEGSKA (reference sequence). V shed 0 bases and J shed 3 bases, with 10 bases lying between them. The CDR3 loop spans 14 amino acids. CDR3 in amino acids: CSARETPRTDTQYF. DNA of the CDR3: TGCAGTGCTAGAGAAACGCCTAGGACAGATACGCAGTATTTT.

The V call is TRBV12-3 or TRBV12-4, the J call TRBJ2-7, with a possible D match to TRBD1 (6 bases). CDR3 length: 15 amino acids. The V end lost 2 bases, the J end lost 6 bases, and 17 bases lay between the germline ends. Here the CDR3 reads CASSLSGRGSSEQYF. In DNA form, the CDR3 reads TGTGCCAGCAGTTTATCGGGCAGGGGCTCTTCCGAGCAGTACTTC.

The V gene is TRBV20-1, the J gene TRBJ2-3, with D hard to call. Germline values: CDR1 DFQATT, CDR2 SNEGSKA (reference sequence). V lost 1 base to trimming and J lost 4 bases, with 12 bases between them. The CDR3 is made up of 14 amino acids. The CDR3 sequence is CSARGPILADTQYF. CDR3 nucleotides: TGCAGTGCTAGAGGGCCTATTCTCGCAGATACGCAGTATTTT.

The chain joins TRBV27 to TRBJ2-7; 7 nucleotides agree with TRBD2. Germline CDR1 and CDR2: MNHEY and SMNVEV (reference sequence). V lost 4 bases, J lost 5 bases, and 11 bases stayed unmatched. The CDR3 spans 15 residues. CDR3 amino acids: CASSSYGGVRDEQYF. In DNA, the CDR3 is TGTGCCAGCAGTTCTTATGGGGGGGTCCGTGACGAGCAGTACTTC.

This chain joins TRBV4-2 and TRBJ1-2; tentative D call: TRBD1 (5 bases). The CDR3 contains 14 residues. V lost 0 bases and J 2 bases, leaving 7 bases between the germline ends. Germline CDR1 reads LGHNA; CDR2 reads YNFKEQ. The CDR3 region is CASSQEGGNYGYTF. The CDR3 region has the DNA TGTGCCAGCAGCCAAGAGGGGGGAAACTATGGCTACACCTTC.

This chain links TRBV20-1 with TRBJ2-1; the D is unclear. CDR1 is DFQATT and CDR2 is SNEGSKA in the germline V gene (reference sequence). This CDR3 has 12 amino acids. V gave up 1 base and J gave up 9 bases, with 10 bases separating them. The CDR3 nucleotides are TGCAGTGCTAGAGGGTCTTCTAGTGAGCAGTTCTTC. The encoded protein is CSARGSSSEQFF.

The V gene is TRBV10-3, the J gene TRBJ1-5; possible D gene TRBD1, 5 bases. The V end was cut by 5 bases, the J end by 0 bases, with 8 bases between. The CDR3 sequence is 14 residues long. CDR1 is ENHRY and CDR2 is SYGVKD in the germline V gene. The CDR3 DNA follows: TGTGCCATCAGTACAGGAAATAGCAATCAGCCCCAGCATTTT. This sequence encodes CAISTGNSNQPQHF.

J is TRBJ2-1 and V is TRBV12-3 or TRBV12-4; 13 bases fit TRBD2. V shed 2 bases and J 0 bases; nucleotides not matched to a gene: 19. This CDR3 is 23 amino acids long. CDR3 region: CASSLRVAIGTSGKFDSYNEQFF. CDR3 DNA sequence: TGTGCCAGCAGTTTACGGGTGGCTATCGGGACTAGCGGGAAATTTGACTCCTACAATGAGCAGTTCTTC.

This clonotype was counted only a few times. This chain connects TRBV11-2 to TRBJ2-3, with TRBD1 matching 8 bases. CDR1 and CDR2 from the germline V gene are SGHAT and FQNNGV. This CDR3 has 15 residues. The V segment lost 3 bases and the J segment 4 bases; nucleotides outside the gene matches: 6. The CDR3 bases are TGTGCCAGCAGCTTTGGGGCAGGGGGCGCAGATACGCAGTATTTT. Residues: CASSFGAGGADTQYF.